Listed below are T cell receptor beta chains from one sample, sequenced in a study of vaccination effects on CD4 cells after COVID-19. The antigens of these receptors remain unknown. This table comes from immunoSEQ multiplex PCR, and its TCRdb copy is limited to in-frame clones, with some not included. Seen here are tens of thousands of clones, approximately 80% observed once, and the top ten hold 1.2%. The source material was CD4+ T cells from PBMCs cultured with HCoV-229E spike peptides, sampled after COVID-19 vaccination. The receptors were gathered from a human donor who received a COVID-19 vaccine. Each CDR3 is given with its conserved first and last residue. Each record gives: clone size, J gene, V gene, D gene, CDR3 protein, CDR3 DNA. A D gene is named only where the DNA matches it firmly. Some rows have no size entry. The others give once, few or many, or a class for an expanded clone.

>.|TRBJ2-1|TRBV6-4|.
CASSYRDADNEQFF
TGTGCCAGCAGCTACAGGGATGCCGACAATGAGCAGTTCTTC
>few|TRBJ1-1|TRBV4-1|.
CASSRTGNTEAFF
TGCGCCAGCAGCCGTACAGGGAACACTGAAGCTTTCTTT
>.|TRBJ2-3|TRBV5-1|TRBD2
CASSASSGGAADTQYF
TGCGCCAGCAGCGCCTCTAGCGGGGGGGCGGCAGATACGCAGTATTTT
>.|TRBJ2-3|TRBV6-6|TRBD2
CASSTKRGGEDTQYF
TGTGCCAGCAGTACGAAGCGGGGGGGAGAAGATACGCAGTATTTT
>.|TRBJ2-2|TRBV7-2|TRBD1
CASSVGQGVTGELFF
TGTGCCAGCAGCGTGGGACAGGGGGTTACCGGGGAGCTGTTTTTT
>.|TRBJ1-2|TRBV12-3/TRBV12-4|.
CASSARFNYTF
TGTGCCAGCAGTGCACGATTTAATTACACCTTC
>few|TRBJ2-1|TRBV15|.
CATSRGGIPYNEQFF
TGTGCCACCAGCAGAGGGGGCATTCCTTACAATGAGCAGTTCTTC
>.|TRBJ1-5|TRBV7-8|.
CASSPRGGSGQPQHF
TGTGCCAGCAGCCCCCGGGGGGGGAGTGGACAGCCCCAGCATTTT
>.|TRBJ2-5|TRBV5-6|TRBD1
CASSAPGTATRETQYF
TGTGCCAGCAGCGCACCCGGGACAGCCACCCGAGAGACCCAGTACTTC
>.|TRBJ1-5|TRBV19|.
CASSILRDQPQHF
TGTGCCAGTAGTATTCTCAGGGATCAGCCCCAGCATTTT
>few|TRBJ1-6|TRBV7-3|TRBD1
CASSLADGQGSPLHF
TGTGCCAGCAGCTTAGCTGACGGACAGGGCTCACCCCTCCACTTT
>.|TRBJ1-6|TRBV7-2|.
CASSLGVFNSPLHF
TGTGCCAGCAGCTTAGGTGTGTTTAATTCACCCCTCCACTTT
>.|TRBJ1-5|TRBV7-8|.
CASSLDGLNQPQHF
TGTGCCAGCAGCCTGGACGGCCTCAATCAGCCCCAGCATTTT
>.|TRBJ1-3|TRBV5-1|.
CASSLVSGTSGNTIYF
TGCGCCAGCAGCTTGGTTTCAGGGACGTCCGGAAACACCATATATTTT
>.|TRBJ2-1|TRBV7-3|TRBD2
CASSFVAGGAYNEQFF
TGTGCCAGCAGCTTCGTTGCGGGGGGGGCCTACAATGAGCAGTTCTTC
>.|TRBJ1-5|TRBV6-4|TRBD1
CASPTGVNQPQHF
TGTGCTTCTCCGACAGGGGTCAATCAGCCCCAGCATTTT
>.|TRBJ2-3|TRBV28|.
CASSYTDTQYF
TGTGCCAGCAGTTATACAGATACGCAGTATTTT
>.|TRBJ1-2|TRBV5-1|TRBD1
CASSTGQGYGYTF
TGCGCCAGCAGCACGGGACAGGGTTATGGCTACACCTTC
>few|TRBJ2-5|TRBV7-6|.
CASSPFGGPQETQYF
TGTGCCAGCAGCCCGTTTGGCGGACCACAAGAGACCCAGTACTTC
>.|TRBJ2-5|TRBV7-3|.
CASSPGYQETQYF
TGTGCCAGCAGCCCAGGGTACCAAGAGACCCAGTACTTC
>.|TRBJ2-3|TRBV6-6|TRBD1
CASSGTVLTDTQYF
TGTGCCAGCAGTGGGACAGTCCTTACAGATACGCAGTATTTT
>.|TRBJ2-5|TRBV2|.
CASSRGQETQYF
TGTGCCAGCAGTAGGGGCCAAGAGACCCAGTACTTC